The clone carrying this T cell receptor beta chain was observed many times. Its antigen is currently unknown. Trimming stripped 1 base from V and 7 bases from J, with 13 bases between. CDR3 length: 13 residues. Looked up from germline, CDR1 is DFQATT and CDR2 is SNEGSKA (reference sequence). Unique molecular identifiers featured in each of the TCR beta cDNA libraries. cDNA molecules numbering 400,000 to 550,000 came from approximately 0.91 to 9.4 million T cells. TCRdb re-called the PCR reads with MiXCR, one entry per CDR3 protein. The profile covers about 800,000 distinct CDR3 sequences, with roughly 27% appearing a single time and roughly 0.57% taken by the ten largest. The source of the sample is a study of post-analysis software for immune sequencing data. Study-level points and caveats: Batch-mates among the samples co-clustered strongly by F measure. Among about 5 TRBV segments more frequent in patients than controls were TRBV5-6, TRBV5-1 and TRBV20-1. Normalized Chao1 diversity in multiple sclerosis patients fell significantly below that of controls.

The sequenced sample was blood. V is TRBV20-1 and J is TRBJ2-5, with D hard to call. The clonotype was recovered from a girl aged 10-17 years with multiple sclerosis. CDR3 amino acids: CSARVNTEGTQYF. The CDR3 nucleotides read TGCAGTGCTAGAGTAAACACTGAAGGGACCCAGTACTTC.